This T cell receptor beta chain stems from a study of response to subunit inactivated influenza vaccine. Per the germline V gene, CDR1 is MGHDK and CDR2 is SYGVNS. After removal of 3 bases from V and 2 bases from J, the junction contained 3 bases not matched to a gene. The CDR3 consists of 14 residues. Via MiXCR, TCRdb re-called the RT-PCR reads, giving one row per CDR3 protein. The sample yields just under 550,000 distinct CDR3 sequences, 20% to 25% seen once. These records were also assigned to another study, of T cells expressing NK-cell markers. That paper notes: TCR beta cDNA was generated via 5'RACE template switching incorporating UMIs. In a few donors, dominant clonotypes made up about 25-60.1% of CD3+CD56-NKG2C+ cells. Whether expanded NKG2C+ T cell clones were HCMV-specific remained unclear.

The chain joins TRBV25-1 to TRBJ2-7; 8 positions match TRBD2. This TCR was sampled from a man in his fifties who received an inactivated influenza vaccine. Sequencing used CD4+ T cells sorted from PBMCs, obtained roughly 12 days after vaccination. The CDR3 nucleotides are TGTGCCAGCAGTGACAGCGGGAGAACCTACGAGCAGTACTTC. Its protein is CASSDSGRTYEQYF.